Reported below is one TCR beta chain. The data are from a study of cytotoxic CD8 clonotypes in ibrutinib-treated CLL. Here immunoSEQ multiplex PCR was the method, and the copy in TCRdb shows in-frame clones only, minus some. Here the sample spans around 310,000 clones, more than 65% being singletons. The receptor was isolated from a human donor with chronic lymphocytic leukemia. This specimen consisted of PBMCs, obtained before ibrutinib treatment.

CDR3 protein: CASHRGQVGEKLFF. The CDR3 bases are TGTGCCAGCCACAGGGGGCAGGTGGGGGAAAAACTGTTTTTT. V is TRBV6-6 and J is TRBJ1-4; 9 bases align to TRBD1. From germline, CDR1 is MNHNY and CDR2 SVGAGI (reference sequence). This CDR3 has 14 residues. V lost 8 bases, J lost 8 bases, and 9 bases stayed unmatched.